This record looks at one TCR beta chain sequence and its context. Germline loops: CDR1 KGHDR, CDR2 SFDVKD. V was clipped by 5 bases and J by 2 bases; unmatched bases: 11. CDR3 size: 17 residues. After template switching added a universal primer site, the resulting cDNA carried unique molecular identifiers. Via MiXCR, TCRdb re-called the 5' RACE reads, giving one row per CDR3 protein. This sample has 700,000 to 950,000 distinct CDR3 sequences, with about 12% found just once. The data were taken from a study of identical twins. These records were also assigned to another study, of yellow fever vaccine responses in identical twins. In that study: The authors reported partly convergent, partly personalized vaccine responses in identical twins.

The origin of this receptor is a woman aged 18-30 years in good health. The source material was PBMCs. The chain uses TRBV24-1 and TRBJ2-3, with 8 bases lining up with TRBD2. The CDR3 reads CATSATRGGAITDTQYF. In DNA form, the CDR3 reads TGTGCCACCAGTGCTACTCGGGGGGGCGCGATCACAGATACGCAGTATTTT.